Listed here are 2 T cell receptor beta chains from one sample, sequenced in a study of blood T cell repertoires in COVID-19. Libraries were prepared by immunoSEQ multiplex PCR; TCRdb keeps only in-frame clonotypes and omits some of them. The sample has hundreds of thousands of clones; 65% to 90% are singletons. Sequencing input: PBMCs or T cells enriched from blood (not recorded which). The receptors here all came from a woman between 45 and 65 years old with acute COVID-19.

This chain joins TRBV7-6 and TRBJ2-1, with 8 nucleotides matching TRBD2. Germline V gives CDR1 SGHVS, CDR2 FNYEAQ. The V and J ends lost 5 bases and 4 bases, in that order; junction bases with no gene match: 13. This CDR3 spans 17 amino acids. The CDR3 region is CASSPGPTSALYNEQFF. In DNA form, the CDR3 reads TGTGCCAGCAGCCCTGGGCCGACTAGCGCGTTATACAATGAGCAGTTCTTC.

Comment on this clone: The same CDR3 arises from other DNA sequences in this sample as well. The genes are TRBV5-1 and TRBJ2-5; 7 bases line up with TRBD1. The CDR3 is made up of 13 amino acids. The V gene's germline CDR1 is SGHRS and CDR2 YFSETQ. Trimming removed 2 bases from V and 4 bases from J; junction bases left unmatched: 2. CDR3 sequence: CASSLAGGETQYF. For the CDR3, the DNA is TGCGCCAGCAGCTTAGCAGGGGGAGAGACCCAGTACTTC.